This TCR beta chain comes out of a study of blood T cell repertoires in COVID-19. Study details: COVID-19 samples collected from the United States, Italy and Spain covered acute and convalescent phases. PBMCs, B-cell-depleted T cells, or T cells were the source of the cDNA or gDNA that made up the material.

This clone came up a few times. As processed by the authors: The assay estimated nucleated cells by amplifying reference gene primers. Method: immunoSEQ multiplex PCR; TCRdb's copy keeps in-frame clones and lacks some. V, J and clone size were drawn from that table, and D and trimming were deduced from the DNA. The sample has 230,000 or so clones, 84% seen once. CDR1 is SEHNR, CDR2 FQNEAQ, per germline (reference sequence). This CDR3 is built from 14 residues. V shed 1 base and J shed 3 bases, with 10 bases lying between them. This receptor was obtained from a man aged 35 to 55 who had recovered from COVID-19. The specimen was peripheral blood. The chain employs TRBV7-9 and TRBJ2-7; D is unclear. CDR3: CASSLGDPYYEQYF. DNA for the CDR3: TGTGCCAGCAGCTTAGGAGATCCGTACTACGAGCAGTACTTC.